This TCR beta chain was retrieved from a study of shared clonotypes between healthy human individuals. Data came from immunoSEQ multiplex PCR; TCRdb stores just in-frame clones and leaves some out. The table records more than 1 million clones, around 78% of them present only once. V lost 1 base and J 6 bases, leaving 9 bases between the germline ends. Germline CDR1 reads MNHEY; CDR2 reads SVGAGI. The CDR3 loop spans 13 amino acids. Note on this clone: Its specificity is unknown.

Study-wide results and limits: Relative to memory subsets, naive subsets generally showed larger estimated richness.

Specimen: memory CD4+ T cells from PBMCs. The subset is: CD45RA-negative fraction. The TCR originated in a man between 18 and 29 years old in good health. Some clones in this sample may be carry-over from other donors' samples. The genes are TRBV6-5 and TRBJ1-2; D gene unclear. CDR3 sequence reads: CASSYFNVHGYTF. In DNA form, the CDR3 reads TGTGCCAGCAGTTACTTCAACGTCCATGGCTACACCTTC.